Shown below are 14 T cell receptor beta chains from a single sample sequenced in a study of shared clonotypes between healthy human individuals. Naive CD8 populations comprised CD45RO-negative cells positively selected for CCR7, excluding terminally differentiated effector memory CD45RA+ cells. Some clones are missing from TCRdb's copy, which holds only in-frame ones; the method was immunoSEQ multiplex PCR. Here the sample spans about 2.1 million clones, 90% to 95% being singletons. Sequencing used naive CD8+ T cells from PBMCs. Every receptor here comes from a man aged 18 to 30 in good health. Some clones in this sample may be carry-over from other donors' samples.

This sequence joins TRBV27 and TRBJ1-1, with D unresolved. V lost 3 bases and J 1 base, leaving 12 bases between the germline ends. The CDR3 sequence is 15 residues long. Germline assignment: CDR1 MNHEY and CDR2 SMNVEV (reference sequence). In DNA, the CDR3 is TGTGCCAGCAGTTTGGGCTCACGGGCGAACACTGAAGCTTTCTTT. This codes for CASSLGSRANTEAFF.

CDR3 residues: CASSHHRDKNTIYF. CDR3 coding DNA: TGTGCCAGCAGCCATCACCGGGACAAGAACACCATATATTTT. The gene calls are TRBV4-2 and TRBJ1-3; maybe TRBD1 (6 bases). The CDR3 sequence is 14 residues long. Trimming removed 3 bases at V and 7 bases at J, with 13 bases between. The germline V gene encodes CDR1 LGHNA and CDR2 YNFKEQ.

The chain has TRBV29-1 and TRBJ2-7, with D possibly being TRBD2 (6 bases). This CDR3 is 14 amino acids long. Germline V lookup: CDR1 SQVTM, CDR2 ANQGSEA. The ends were cut back, 7 bases at V and 4 bases at J, with 20 bases in the middle. The CDR3 DNA sequence: TGCAGCGCCGGGGGTGGCGGGATCTTTTACGAGCAGTACTTC. Translation: CSAGGGGIFYEQYF.

The J gene is TRBJ1-1, the V gene TRBV4-2, with D unclear. Per the germline V gene, CDR1 is LGHNA and CDR2 is YNFKEQ. V lost 3 bases and J 0 bases, leaving 11 bases between the germline ends. The CDR3 spans 15 residues. CDR3 region: CASSQTRLMNTEAFF. The CDR3, as DNA: TGTGCCAGCAGCCAGACGAGGCTGATGAACACTGAAGCTTTCTTT.

This chain joins TRBV18 and TRBJ2-3, with TRBD1 as a possible D gene (8 bases). This CDR3 has 17 residues. CDR1 is KGHSH, CDR2 LQKENI, per germline. V lost 3 bases and J 8 bases, leaving 24 bases between the germline ends. CDR3 sequence reads: CASSPAGDRGASGTQYF. In nucleotides, the CDR3 is TGTGCCAGCTCACCCGCGGGAGACAGGGGCGCTTCGGGTACGCAGTATTTT.

CDR3 DNA: TGTGCCAGTAGTAGGGTTGAGCGGGAGGTACGGTACAATGAGCAGTTCTTC. Translation: CASSRVEREVRYNEQFF. The V call is TRBV19, the J call TRBJ2-1, with 9 bases matching TRBD2. The CDR3 extends over 17 amino acids. V trimming: 4 bases; J trimming: 4 bases; junction bases outside the gene matches: 11. Germline values: CDR1 LNHDA, CDR2 SQIVND (reference sequence).

V gene TRBV9 combines with J gene TRBJ2-6; possibly TRBD1 for D (6 bases). The ends were cut back, 0 bases at V and 0 bases at J, with 16 bases in the middle. Germline V gene lookup returns CDR1 SGDLS and CDR2 YYNGEE. This CDR3 is 19 amino acids long. CDR3 DNA sequence: TGTGCCAGCAGCGTAGCGGTCAGGGGTCCTCGCTCTGGGGCCAACGTCCTGACTTTC. Its translation: CASSVAVRGPRSGANVLTF.

A remark on this clone: The sample has other DNA sequences that encode this CDR3 too. V is TRBV7-9 and J is TRBJ2-7; no firm D call. This CDR3 is built from 11 residues. The germline V gene encodes CDR1 SEHNR and CDR2 FQNEAQ (reference sequence). Trimming left V 2 bases short and J 6 bases short, with 5 bases between. Here the CDR3 reads CASSLSSEQYF. The CDR3 nucleotides are TGTGCCAGCAGCTTATCCAGCGAGCAGTACTTC.

The chain carries TRBV9 and TRBJ2-7; D may match TRBD1 or TRBD2 (5 bases each). The germline CDR1 and CDR2 sequences are SGDLS and YYNGEE. Trimming took 4 bases from V and 6 from J, leaving 17 bases between them. The CDR3 loop spans 14 amino acids. The CDR3 DNA reads as TGTGCCAGCAGCCCGGCGAGGGGAGTGGGCGAGCAGTACTTC. This codes for CASSPARGVGEQYF.

V is TRBV19 and J is TRBJ1-4; 7 nucleotides agree with TRBD1. Germline CDR1 is LNHDA and CDR2 is SQIVND (reference sequence). V dropped 2 bases and J dropped 8; count of bases not matched to a gene: 11. The CDR3 spans 16 residues. CDR3 sequence: CASSIRAGGEPEKLFF. CDR3 nucleotide sequence: TGTGCCAGTAGTATAAGGGCAGGGGGTGAGCCGGAAAAACTGTTTTTT.

The chain employs TRBV15 and TRBJ2-5, with 9 bases aligning to TRBD1. CDR1 is LNHNV and CDR2 is YYDKDF in the germline V gene (reference sequence). This CDR3 comprises 14 residues. J gave up 5 bases and V 6 bases, and 7 bases lay outside the gene matches. The CDR3 sequence: CATRGTGKAETQYF. The DNA of the CDR3 is TGTGCCACCAGGGGGACAGGGAAGGCGGAGACCCAGTACTTC.

This chain uses TRBV6-1 with TRBJ2-7, with a weak D call TRBD2 (5 bases). Germline V gene data show CDR1 as MNHNS and CDR2 as SASEGT. The CDR3 has 16 amino acids. The ends were cut back, 2 bases at V and 3 bases at J, with 17 bases in the middle. The CDR3 here is CASSEYGEPVGYEQYF. For the CDR3, the DNA is TGTGCCAGCAGTGAATACGGGGAACCAGTGGGCTACGAGCAGTACTTC.

The V gene is TRBV6-1, the J gene TRBJ2-7; maybe TRBD1 (6 bases). V was cut by 1 base and J by 3 bases, with 13 bases left in between. The CDR3 covers 15 residues. CDR1 is MNHNS and CDR2 is SASEGT in the germline V gene. The chain's CDR3 is CASSEGAGAGYEQYF. CDR3 DNA: TGTGCCAGCAGTGAAGGGGCAGGGGCGGGCTACGAGCAGTACTTC.

This chain links TRBV11-2 with TRBJ1-1; TRBD1 matches 8 bases. This CDR3 region has 18 residues. Germline assignment: CDR1 SGHAT and CDR2 FQNNGV. V lost 3 bases and J lost 1; bases outside the gene matches: 13. The CDR3 is CASSFSLGQGPTNTEAFF. CDR3 coding DNA: TGTGCCAGCAGCTTTTCCTTAGGACAGGGACCAACGAACACTGAAGCTTTCTTT.